This record looks at one T cell receptor beta chain sequence and its context. Treatment of the sample: preoperative locoregional IRX-2 cytokine immunotherapy. Germline V gene sequence: CDR1 SGHTS, CDR2 YDEGEE. This CDR3 spans 14 amino acids. V was shortened by 2 bases and J by 2 bases, with 9 bases between the two germline ends. This specimen comes from a study of preoperative IRX-2 immunotherapy in early breast cancer. Sequencing used immunoSEQ multiplex PCR; TCRdb keeps in-frame clones, though not all of them. The sample consists of 20,000 to 30,000 clones, 75% to 90% of them appearing once. The chain joins TRBV5-8 to TRBJ2-3; D is perhaps TRBD1 or TRBD2 (5 bases each). This sequence was found in a human donor with breast cancer. Sequenced here: tumor tissue, sampled after IRX-2 immunotherapy. CDR3 loop: CASSFGTVTDTQYF. The CDR3 DNA reads TGTGCCAGCAGCTTCGGGACCGTCACAGATACGCAGTATTTT.